The clone carrying this TCR beta chain is classed as medium-sized (0.01 to 0.1%). Its specificity is not known. The record originates from a study of immune heterogeneity within non-small cell lung tumors. Points from the study as a whole: Identical dominant CDR3 beta clonotypes were found repeatedly across the tumor sites of a single patient, and these appeared alongside high-frequency clones that were unique to particular tumor locations.

Template input was genomic DNA from bulk tumor (around 630 ng per sample). Surgeons took several biopsies per primary tumor, spaced far apart, during surgery. Each patient presented with untreated, newly diagnosed non-small cell lung cancer and received curative surgery. The donor pool consisted of newly diagnosed non-small cell lung cancer patients who were having surgery with curative intent. A first 10-cycle multiplex round used 32 V-gene and 13 J-gene primers on TCR beta CDR3. TCRdb re-analysed the multiplex PCR reads in MiXCR, keeping a single row per CDR3 protein. The sample records about 2,900 distinct CDR3 sequences, approximately 45% being singletons. Germline V gene lookup returns CDR1 SNHLY and CDR2 FYNNEI. CDR3 size: 15 residues. Trimming stripped 4 bases from V and 3 bases from J, with 14 bases between.

The clonotype comes from a man in his 60s with non-small cell lung cancer. Sequencing was carried out using lung tumor tissue. The J gene is TRBJ2-3, the V gene TRBV2, with D perhaps being TRBD1 or TRBD2 (5 bases each). The CDR3 sequence is CASSGGGSGTDTQYF. The DNA for the CDR3 is TGTGCCAGCAGTGGGGGCGGGTCCGGAACAGATACGCAGTATTTT.